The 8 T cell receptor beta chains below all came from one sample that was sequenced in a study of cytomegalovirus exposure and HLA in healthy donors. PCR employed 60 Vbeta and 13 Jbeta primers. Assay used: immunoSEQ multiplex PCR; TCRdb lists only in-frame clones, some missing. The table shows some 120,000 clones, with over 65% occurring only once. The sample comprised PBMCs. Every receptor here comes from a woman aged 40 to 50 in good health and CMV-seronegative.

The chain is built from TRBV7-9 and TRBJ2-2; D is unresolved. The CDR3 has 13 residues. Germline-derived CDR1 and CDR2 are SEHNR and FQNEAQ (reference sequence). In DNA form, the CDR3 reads TGTTCCACCGCGGTTTCCCACACCGGGGAGCTGTTTTTT. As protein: CSTAVSHTGELFF.

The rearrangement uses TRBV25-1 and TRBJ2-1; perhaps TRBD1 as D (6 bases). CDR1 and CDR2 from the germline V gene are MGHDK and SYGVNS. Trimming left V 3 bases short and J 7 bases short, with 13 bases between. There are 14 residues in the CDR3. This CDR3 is CASSDVGGRNEQFF. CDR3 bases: TGTGCCAGCAGTGACGTAGGGGGTAGGAATGAGCAGTTCTTC.

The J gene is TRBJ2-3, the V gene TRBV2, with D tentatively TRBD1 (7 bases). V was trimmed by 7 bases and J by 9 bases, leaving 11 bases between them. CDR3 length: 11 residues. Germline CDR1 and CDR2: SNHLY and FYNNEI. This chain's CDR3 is CASTPGGTQYF. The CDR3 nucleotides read TGTGCCAGCACTCCAGGGGGGACGCAGTATTTT.

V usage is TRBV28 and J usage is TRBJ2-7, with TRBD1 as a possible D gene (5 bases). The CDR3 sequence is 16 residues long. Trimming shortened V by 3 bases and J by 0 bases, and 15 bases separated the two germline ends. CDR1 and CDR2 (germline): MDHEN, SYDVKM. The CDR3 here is CASSFYVGQSSYEQYF. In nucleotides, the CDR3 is TGTGCCAGCAGTTTCTACGTGGGGCAAAGCTCCTACGAGCAGTACTTC.

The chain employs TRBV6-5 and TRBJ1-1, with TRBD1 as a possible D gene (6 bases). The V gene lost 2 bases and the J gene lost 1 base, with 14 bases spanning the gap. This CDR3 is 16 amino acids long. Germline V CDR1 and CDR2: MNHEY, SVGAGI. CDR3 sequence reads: CASSYLRQAQNTEAFF. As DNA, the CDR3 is TGTGCCAGCAGTTACCTTCGACAGGCGCAGAACACTGAAGCTTTCTTT.

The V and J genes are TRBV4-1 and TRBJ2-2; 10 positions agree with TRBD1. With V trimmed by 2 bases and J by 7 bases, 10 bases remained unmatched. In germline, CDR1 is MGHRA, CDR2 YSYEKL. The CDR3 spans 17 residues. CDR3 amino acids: CASSQNERTGGIGELFF. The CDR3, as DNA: TGCGCCAGCAGCCAAAATGAGCGGACAGGGGGAATCGGGGAGCTGTTTTTT.

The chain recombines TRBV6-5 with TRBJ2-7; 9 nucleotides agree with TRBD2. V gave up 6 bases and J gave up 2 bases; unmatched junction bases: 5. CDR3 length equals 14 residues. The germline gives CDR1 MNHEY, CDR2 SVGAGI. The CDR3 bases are TGTGCCAGCAGAACGACTAGCGGTCCCTACGAGCAGTACTTC. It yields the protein CASRTTSGPYEQYF.

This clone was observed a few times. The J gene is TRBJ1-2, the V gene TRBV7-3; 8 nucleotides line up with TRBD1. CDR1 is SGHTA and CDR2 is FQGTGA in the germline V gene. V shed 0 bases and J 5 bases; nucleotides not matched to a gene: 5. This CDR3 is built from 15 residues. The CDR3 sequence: CASSLTGQEIYGYTF. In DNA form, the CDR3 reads TGTGCCAGCAGCTTAACGGGACAGGAAATTTATGGCTACACCTTC.